This TCR beta chain was obtained from a study of blood T cell repertoires in COVID-19. Study-level information: Acute and convalescent COVID-19 samples came from the United States, Italy and Spain.

Assay used: immunoSEQ multiplex PCR; TCRdb lists only in-frame clones, some missing. Counted here are about 170,000 clones, around 90% occurring once; the ten biggest clones make up roughly 4.5%. The CDR3 sequence is 13 residues long. The V end was cut by 7 bases, the J end by 0 bases, with 9 bases between. CDR1 SGHTA and CDR2 FQGNSA come from the germline V gene. V is TRBV7-2 and J is TRBJ1-2; D unclear. The receptor was isolated from a man between 18 and 35 years old with COVID-19, enrolled during active disease. Sample: peripheral blood. The CDR3 sequence: CASTQSPNYGYTF. For the CDR3, the DNA is TGTGCCAGCACCCAAAGCCCTAACTATGGCTACACCTTC.